A few counts support the clone carrying this T cell receptor beta chain. Measured with immunoSEQ multiplex PCR; TCRdb has only the in-frame clones, and not every one. The table includes about 120,000 clones, 80% to 90% detected once. The sample comes from a study of control samples from healthy donors and cancer patients. V was pared by 1 base and J by 5 bases, with 4 bases between. The CDR3 length is 12 residues. Germline V gene lookup returns CDR1 KGHSH and CDR2 LQKENI. This TCR was sampled from a woman in her fifties or sixties with colorectal cancer. Sequenced: PBMCs. This chain joins TRBV18 and TRBJ2-3; D unclear. The chain's CDR3 is CASSPQKDTQYF. CDR3 in DNA: TGTGCCAGCTCACCACAAAAAGATACGCAGTATTTT.